A selection of T cell receptor beta chains follows, all from one sample in a study of blood T cells in healthy people across ages. One entry per CDR3 protein results from TCRdb running MiXCR on the 5' RACE reads. The sample has hundreds of thousands of distinct CDR3 sequences; around 48% are singletons. The sequenced sample was blood. The receptors originated from a woman aged 60-75 years in good health. Each CDR3 is given with its conserved first and last residue. Fields, in order: V gene, CDR3 protein.

v_gene: TRBV6-1; CDR3aa: CASSEATDTQYF
v_gene: TRBV1; CDR3aa: CTSSRAGTQNYEQYF
v_gene: TRBV28; CDR3aa: CATGLAGAPEQFF
v_gene: TRBV28; CDR3aa: CASRRTYSYEQYF
v_gene: TRBV28; CDR3aa: CASSFDAGGRRMETQYF
v_gene: TRBV25-1; CDR3aa: CASSDPGDLSYEQYF
v_gene: TRBV20-1; CDR3aa: CSARVGRSSYNEQFF
v_gene: TRBV20-1; CDR3aa: CSAGGQENQETQYF
v_gene: TRBV5-1; CDR3aa: CASSSAQGAMYF
v_gene: TRBV18; CDR3aa: CASSLSSGREYEQYF
v_gene: TRBV10-3; CDR3aa: CAISEPMASTDTQYF
v_gene: TRBV5-1; CDR3aa: CASSGPLAGRGDTQYF
v_gene: TRBV6-1; CDR3aa: CASSFWRTSPNEQFF
v_gene: TRBV12-3/TRBV12-4; CDR3aa: CASSRSDSSSYNEQFF
v_gene: TRBV15; CDR3aa: CATTQGQGAYGYTF
v_gene: TRBV28; CDR3aa: CASTRTSGSDEQYF
v_gene: TRBV3-1; CDR3aa: CASSQHPLGVYEQFF
v_gene: TRBV28; CDR3aa: CASSSSGQGASYEQYF
v_gene: TRBV2; CDR3aa: CASSGRLSSYEQYF
v_gene: TRBV7-9; CDR3aa: CASSLLGGSATYEQYF
v_gene: TRBV7-2; CDR3aa: CASSPRTGPAGDTEAFF
v_gene: TRBV10-3; CDR3aa: CATGLAGGGNEQFF
v_gene: TRBV20-1; CDR3aa: CSARAGGHNYGYTF
v_gene: TRBV20-1; CDR3aa: CSSGSGNTGELFF
v_gene: TRBV5-1; CDR3aa: CASSLWGPRGTEAFF
v_gene: TRBV9; CDR3aa: CASSSEAGAGEQYF
v_gene: TRBV20-1; CDR3aa: CSARLRGTGANVLTF
v_gene: TRBV20-1; CDR3aa: CSVASGRSEQFF
v_gene: TRBV20-1; CDR3aa: CIPQGSGGIGHNEQFF
v_gene: TRBV20-1; CDR3aa: CSARNLGTDEKLFF
v_gene: TRBV7-2; CDR3aa: CASSLEWRLSYNSPLHF
v_gene: TRBV6-2/TRBV6-3; CDR3aa: CASSLRKTGAKNIQYF
v_gene: TRBV5-1; CDR3aa: CASSSSRATEAFF
v_gene: TRBV3-1; CDR3aa: CASSQRGEAYEQYF
v_gene: TRBV5-6; CDR3aa: CASTHSGARYEQYF
v_gene: TRBV20-1; CDR3aa: CSASNSGGRTEAFF
v_gene: TRBV5-5; CDR3aa: CASSLENPGQETQYF
v_gene: TRBV21-1; CDR3aa: CASSKAQRELAYFETQYF
v_gene: TRBV15; CDR3aa: CATSREGAGSGYGYNF
v_gene: TRBV5-1; CDR3aa: CASRLPSLMTSGRFEETQYF
v_gene: TRBV7-3; CDR3aa: CASSLTQVSYSEQFF
v_gene: TRBV4-2; CDR3aa: CASSQARSSGYEQYF
v_gene: TRBV2; CDR3aa: CASSNDRGLSGTIQYF
v_gene: TRBV5-1; CDR3aa: CASSWGGTYGYTF
v_gene: TRBV27; CDR3aa: CASSPGQEKPNYGYTF
v_gene: TRBV20-1; CDR3aa: CSASPPKQQGEQYF
v_gene: TRBV20-1; CDR3aa: CSADWTGRETQYF
v_gene: TRBV27; CDR3aa: CASTSLAGDPDTQYF
v_gene: TRBV7-8; CDR3aa: CASSLGGGRGTEAFF
v_gene: TRBV6-5; CDR3aa: CASRDSPNSPLHF
v_gene: TRBV21-1; CDR3aa: CAGRMTGREKLFF
v_gene: TRBV11-2; CDR3aa: CASSPNARPNEKLFF
v_gene: TRBV6-5; CDR3aa: CASSYRDTYNEQFF
v_gene: TRBV29-1; CDR3aa: CSVITGGLNQPQHF
v_gene: TRBV5-1; CDR3aa: CASSAEAPSSYNEQFF